This TCR beta chain was captured in a study of technical replicates of blood from a handful of donors (dated by TCRdb to the late 2010s). A word on this clone: Its target antigen remains unknown. No much larger clone is present one base from it, and per-base qualities are unavailable.

The CDR3 numbers 16 residues from cysteine through phenylalanine. The kept DNA is CDR3 alone, 48 bases in frame from the first base. Here V drops 3 bases and J drops 4 bases, and the junction holds 7 bases not matched to any gene. CDR1 is given as SGHAT and CDR2 as FQNNGV, both from the germline V gene. Receptor amplification or capture employed the immunoSEQ multiplex PCR assay. The source is immuneACCESS, and TCRdb retained only in-frame sequences with V and J called. Part of the clones is not carried over; for the studies checked, unresolved V genes explain less than half of this, and the remainder is unexplained. The sample profile shows 70,000 or so clones; approximately 92% of them were found once. The top ten hold 0.42% of the sample.

The clonotype comes from a human donor in good health. The receptor chain draws on TRBV11-2 and TRBJ2-1; 9 of the junction bases match TRBD2. Sequenced material: T cells isolated from PBMCs. The nucleotide sequence is given as TGTGCCAGCAGCTTGAATCCTAGCGGGGTTTACAATGAGCAGTTCTTC. The encoded protein is CASSLNPSGVYNEQFF.